The 8 T cell receptor beta chains presented below share a single source sample, sequenced in a study of blood T cell repertoires in COVID-19. Some clones are missing from TCRdb's copy, which holds only in-frame ones; the method was immunoSEQ multiplex PCR. The table records more than 200,000 clones, approximately 80% of them present only once. Sequencing was carried out using peripheral blood. The receptors derive from a woman of 80 years or more with active or convalescent COVID-19.

The rearrangement links TRBV18 to TRBJ2-1; D is unclear. V was pared by 1 base and J by 5 bases, with 12 bases between. Germline CDR1 is KGHSH and CDR2 is LQKENI. The CDR3 has 15 amino acids. CDR3 DNA: TGTGCCAGCTCACCACTACTGGTACAGAACAATGAGCAGTTCTTC. This translates into CASSPLLVQNNEQFF. Full variable domain (remainder filled in from reference TRBV18 and TRBJ2-1): NAGVMQNPRHLVRRRGQEARLRCSPMKGHSHVYWYRQLPEEGLKFMVYLQKENIIDESGMPKERFSAEFPKEGPSILRIQQVVRGDSAAYFCASSPLLVQNNEQFFGPGTRLTVL.

The chain links TRBV5-1 to TRBJ2-7, with 11 bases aligning to TRBD1. This CDR3 spans 15 amino acids. Germline V gene data show CDR1 as SGHRS and CDR2 as YFSETQ. The V and J ends lost 7 bases and 3 bases, in that order; junction bases with no gene match: 9. The CDR3 region has the DNA TGCGCCAGCGGCCGGGGACAGGGGGGCGTCTACGAGCAGTACTTC. Protein sequence: CASGRGQGGVYEQYF.

The chain combines TRBV21-1 with TRBJ2-5; whether TRBD1, the table's D call, matches the DNA was not checked. TRBV21-1 is classified as a pseudogene. This CDR3 contains 15 residues. CDR3 in amino acids: CASSKEVRGLKTQYF. The CDR3 region has the DNA TGTGCCAGCAGCAAAGAGGTCAGGGGGCTGAAGACCCAGTACTTC.

The chain recombines TRBV5-6 with TRBJ1-2; no reliable D call. The germline CDR1 and CDR2 sequences are SGHDT and YYEEEE. The CDR3 runs to 14 residues. The germline V and J ends were trimmed by 0 bases and 5 bases, with 11 bases remaining between them. CDR3 DNA sequence: TGTGCCAGCAGCTTGGACCAGTGGCTTTATGGCTACACCTTC. Translation: CASSLDQWLYGYTF.

The rearrangement uses TRBV6-2 or TRBV6-3 and TRBJ1-1; TRBD1 is a possible D gene (5 bases). With 2 bases removed from V and 3 bases from J, the gap between germline ends came to 10 bases. The germline V gene has CDR1 MNHEY and CDR2 SVGEGT. CDR3 length equals 14 residues. The chain's CDR3 is CASSYVRGDTEAFF. The CDR3 nucleotides are TGTGCCAGCAGTTACGTCCGGGGGGACACTGAAGCTTTCTTT.

In its sample, this clone was seen a few times. The chain recombines TRBV3-1 (or the pseudogene TRBV3-2) with TRBJ1-1, with no clear D. Germline V gene sequence: CDR1 LGHDT, CDR2 YNNKEL (reference sequence). The CDR3 has 11 residues. V lost 8 bases to trimming and J lost 6 bases, with 10 bases between them. CDR3 DNA sequence: TGTGCCAGCCGGGTTGGCGCTGAAGCTTTCTTT. Its translation is CASRVGAEAFF.

The rearrangement uses TRBV6-5 and TRBJ2-1; D is unclear. Trimming took 7 bases from V and 2 from J, leaving 15 bases between them. CDR1 is MNHEY and CDR2 is SVGAGI in the germline V gene. The CDR3 covers 15 residues. DNA of the CDR3: TGTGCCAGCATGAGGAGTCCTAGTGCCTACAATGAGCAGTTCTTC. It translates to CASMRSPSAYNEQFF.

This clone has just a few counts. The chain is built from TRBV18 and TRBJ1-1; 7 positions agree with TRBD1. Germline lookup yields CDR1 KGHSH and CDR2 LQKENI. The CDR3 runs 15 residues. The junction had 4 bases not matched to a gene; V was cut back by 3 bases and J by 0 bases. The CDR3 DNA sequence: TGTGCCAGCTCACCGGGACAGCTTATGAACACTGAAGCTTTCTTT. It is translated as CASSPGQLMNTEAFF.